This TCR beta chain was recorded in a study of T cells after posttransplantation cyclophosphamide. Busulfan-fludarabine conditioning, marrow transplant, and cyclophosphamide on days +3 and +4 were administered. General study results and limits: Later post-transplant blood repertoires were often dominated by donor CD8+ memory clones. Skin or GI-infiltrating T cells shared few TRB sequences with blood. TRB clonality was highly associated with recipient CMV seropositivity and reactivation.

Repertoires were generated with immunoSEQ multiplex PCR, while TCRdb's copy carries only in-frame clones and drops some. The sample lists about 16,000 clones; around 91% were seen once. The germline V gene encodes CDR1 SGHNT and CDR2 YYREEE (reference sequence). V gave up 0 bases and J gave up 6 bases, with 11 bases separating them. CDR3 length: 14 residues. As regards this clone: Its antigen is as yet unknown.

Sequenced material: CD4+ T cells sorted from blood, taken after allogeneic stem cell transplant with posttransplant cyclophosphamide. This TCR came from a male patient in his sixties who received an allogeneic stem cell transplant from a related donor and was CMV-positive. Some T cells may be supplied by the graft donor. V is TRBV5-4 and J is TRBJ2-3; D uncertain. Here the CDR3 DNA reads TGTGCCAGCAGCTTGGGCCCAGACACGGATACGCAGTATTTT. Translated, it gives CASSLGPDTDTQYF.